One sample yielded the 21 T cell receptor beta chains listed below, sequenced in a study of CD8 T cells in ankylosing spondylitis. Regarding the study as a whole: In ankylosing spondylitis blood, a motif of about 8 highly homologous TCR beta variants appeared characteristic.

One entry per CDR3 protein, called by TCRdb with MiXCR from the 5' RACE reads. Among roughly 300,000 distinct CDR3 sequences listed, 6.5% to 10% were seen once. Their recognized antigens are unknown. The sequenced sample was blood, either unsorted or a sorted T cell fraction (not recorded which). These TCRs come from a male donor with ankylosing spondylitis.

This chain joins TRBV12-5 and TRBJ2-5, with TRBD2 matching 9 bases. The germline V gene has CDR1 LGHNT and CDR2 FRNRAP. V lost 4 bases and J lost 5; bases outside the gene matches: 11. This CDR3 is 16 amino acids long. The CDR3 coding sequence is TGTGCTAGTGGTTCCACGGTAGCGGGAGAGGAGGAGACCCAGTACTTC. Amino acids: CASGSTVAGEEETQYF.

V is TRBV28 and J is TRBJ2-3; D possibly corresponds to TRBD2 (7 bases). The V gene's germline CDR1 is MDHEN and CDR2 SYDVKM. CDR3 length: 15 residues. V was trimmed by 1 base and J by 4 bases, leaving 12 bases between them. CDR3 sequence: CASSLFGGRPDTQYF. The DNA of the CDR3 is TGTGCCAGCAGTTTATTCGGGGGGCGCCCAGATACGCAGTATTTT.

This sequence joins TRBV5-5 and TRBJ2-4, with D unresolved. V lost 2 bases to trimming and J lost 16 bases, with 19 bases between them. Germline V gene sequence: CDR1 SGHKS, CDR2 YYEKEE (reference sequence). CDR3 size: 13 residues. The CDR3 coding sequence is TGTGCCAGCAGCTTTTCGTCCCGTGCCCCGGGTTACTTC. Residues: CASSFSSRAPGYF.

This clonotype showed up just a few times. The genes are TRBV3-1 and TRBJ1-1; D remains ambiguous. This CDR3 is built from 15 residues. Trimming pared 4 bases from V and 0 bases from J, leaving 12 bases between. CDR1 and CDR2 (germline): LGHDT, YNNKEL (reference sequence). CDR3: CASSPALGMNTEAFF. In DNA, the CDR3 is TGTGCCAGCAGCCCGGCGCTGGGGATGAACACTGAAGCTTTCTTT.

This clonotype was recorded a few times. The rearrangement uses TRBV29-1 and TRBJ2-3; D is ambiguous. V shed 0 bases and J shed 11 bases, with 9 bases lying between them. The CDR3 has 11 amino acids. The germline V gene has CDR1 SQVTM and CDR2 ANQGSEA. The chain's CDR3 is CSVEDIGRQYF. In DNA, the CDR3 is TGCAGCGTTGAAGATATTGGACGGCAGTATTTT.

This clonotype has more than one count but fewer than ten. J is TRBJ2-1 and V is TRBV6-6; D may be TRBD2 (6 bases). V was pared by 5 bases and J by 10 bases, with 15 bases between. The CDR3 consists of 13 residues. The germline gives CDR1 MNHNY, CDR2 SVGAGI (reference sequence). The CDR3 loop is CASSAIREFEQFF. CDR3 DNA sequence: TGTGCCAGCAGTGCGATCCGGGAGTTCGAGCAGTTCTTC.

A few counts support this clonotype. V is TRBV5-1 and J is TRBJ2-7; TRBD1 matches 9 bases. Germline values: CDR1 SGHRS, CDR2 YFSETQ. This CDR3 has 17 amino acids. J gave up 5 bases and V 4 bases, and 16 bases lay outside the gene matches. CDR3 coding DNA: TGCGCCAGCAGCCCACTACTGCCGGGACAGGGTCTCAACGAGCAGTACTTC. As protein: CASSPLLPGQGLNEQYF.

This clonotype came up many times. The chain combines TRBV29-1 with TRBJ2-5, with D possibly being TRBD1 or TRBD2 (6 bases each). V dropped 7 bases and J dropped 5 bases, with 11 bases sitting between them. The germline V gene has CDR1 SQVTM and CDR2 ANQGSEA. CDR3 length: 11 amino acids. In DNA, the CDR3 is TGCAGCGCCGAAGGGGGGGAGACCCAGTACTTC. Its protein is CSAEGGETQYF.

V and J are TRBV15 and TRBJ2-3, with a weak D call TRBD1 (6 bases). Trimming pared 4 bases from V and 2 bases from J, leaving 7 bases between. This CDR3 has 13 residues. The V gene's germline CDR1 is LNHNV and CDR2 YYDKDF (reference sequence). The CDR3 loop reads CATSKGVTDTQYF. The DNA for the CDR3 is TGTGCCACCAGCAAGGGGGTCACAGATACGCAGTATTTT.

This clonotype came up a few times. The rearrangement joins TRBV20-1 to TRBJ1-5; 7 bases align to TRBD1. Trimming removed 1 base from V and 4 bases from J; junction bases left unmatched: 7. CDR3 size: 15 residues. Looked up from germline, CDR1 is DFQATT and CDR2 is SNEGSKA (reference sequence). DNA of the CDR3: TGCAGTGCTAGAGTCAGGACAGGCGTTAATCAGCCCCAGCATTTT. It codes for CSARVRTGVNQPQHF.

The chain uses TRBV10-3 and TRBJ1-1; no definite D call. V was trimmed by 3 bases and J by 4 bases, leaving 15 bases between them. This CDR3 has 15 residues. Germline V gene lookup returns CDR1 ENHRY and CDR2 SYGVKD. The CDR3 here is CAISDPGGRGTEAFF. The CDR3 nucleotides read TGTGCCATCAGTGACCCGGGAGGGCGAGGCACTGAAGCTTTCTTT.

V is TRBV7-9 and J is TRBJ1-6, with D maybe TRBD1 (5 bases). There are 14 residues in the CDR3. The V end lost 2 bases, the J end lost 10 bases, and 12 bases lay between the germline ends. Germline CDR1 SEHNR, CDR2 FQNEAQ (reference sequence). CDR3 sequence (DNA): TGTGCCAGCAGCTTAACACAGGAAGGATCACCCCTCCACTTT. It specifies CASSLTQEGSPLHF. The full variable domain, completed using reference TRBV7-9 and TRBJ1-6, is DTGVSQNPRHKITKRGQNVTFRCDPISEHNRLYWYRQTLGQGPEFLTYFQNEAQLEKSRLLSDRFSAERPKGSFSTLEIQRTEQGDSAMYLCASSLTQEGSPLHFGNGTRLTVT.

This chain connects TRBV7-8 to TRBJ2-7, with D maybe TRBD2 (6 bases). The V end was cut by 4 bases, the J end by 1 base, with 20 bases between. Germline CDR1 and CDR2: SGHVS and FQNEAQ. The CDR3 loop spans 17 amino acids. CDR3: CASSYEAGVEGSYEQYF. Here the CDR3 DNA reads TGTGCCAGCAGCTACGAAGCCGGAGTGGAGGGGTCCTACGAGCAGTACTTC.

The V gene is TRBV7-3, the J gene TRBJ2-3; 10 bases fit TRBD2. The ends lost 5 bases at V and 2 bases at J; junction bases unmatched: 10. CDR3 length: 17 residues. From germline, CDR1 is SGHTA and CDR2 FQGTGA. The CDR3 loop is CASSLGASGSITDTQYF. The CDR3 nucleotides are TGTGCCAGCAGCCTAGGGGCTAGCGGGAGTATCACAGATACGCAGTATTTT. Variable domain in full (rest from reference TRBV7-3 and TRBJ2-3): GAGVSQTPSNKVTEKGKYVELRCDPISGHTALYWYRQSLGQGPEFLIYFQGTGAADDSGLPNDRFFAVRPEGSVSTLKIQRTERGDSAVYLCASSLGASGSITDTQYFGPGTRLTVL.

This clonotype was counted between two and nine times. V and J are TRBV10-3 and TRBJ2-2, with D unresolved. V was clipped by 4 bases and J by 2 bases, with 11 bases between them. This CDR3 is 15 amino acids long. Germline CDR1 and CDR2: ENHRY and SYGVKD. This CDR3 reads CAISVLAGNTGELFF. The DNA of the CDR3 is TGTGCCATCAGTGTCCTTGCAGGAAACACCGGGGAGCTGTTTTTT.

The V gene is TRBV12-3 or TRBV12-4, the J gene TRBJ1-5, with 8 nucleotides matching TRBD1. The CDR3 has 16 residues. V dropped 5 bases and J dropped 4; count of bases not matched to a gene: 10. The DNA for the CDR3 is TGTGCCAGCAGTGCTTCCCTGGGACAGGAGAATCAGCCCCAGCATTTT. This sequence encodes CASSASLGQENQPQHF.

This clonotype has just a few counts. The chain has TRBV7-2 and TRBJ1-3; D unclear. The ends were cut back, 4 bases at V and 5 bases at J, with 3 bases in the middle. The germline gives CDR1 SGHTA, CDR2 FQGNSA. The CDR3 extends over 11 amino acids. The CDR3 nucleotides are TGTGCCAGCAGCTGGAGAAACACCATATATTTT. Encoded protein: CASSWRNTIYF.

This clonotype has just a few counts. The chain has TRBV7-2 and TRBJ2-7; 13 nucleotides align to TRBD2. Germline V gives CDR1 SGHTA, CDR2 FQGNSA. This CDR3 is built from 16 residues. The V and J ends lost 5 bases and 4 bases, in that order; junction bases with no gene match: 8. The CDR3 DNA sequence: TGTGCCAGCAGCCCAGGACTAGCGGGAGCAAGGTACGAGCAGTACTTC. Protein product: CASSPGLAGARYEQYF.

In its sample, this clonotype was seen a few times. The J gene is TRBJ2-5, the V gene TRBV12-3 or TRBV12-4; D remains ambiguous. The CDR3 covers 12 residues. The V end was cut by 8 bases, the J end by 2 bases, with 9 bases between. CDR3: CASGSQQETQYF. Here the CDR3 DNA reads TGTGCCAGCGGGTCACAACAAGAGACCCAGTACTTC.

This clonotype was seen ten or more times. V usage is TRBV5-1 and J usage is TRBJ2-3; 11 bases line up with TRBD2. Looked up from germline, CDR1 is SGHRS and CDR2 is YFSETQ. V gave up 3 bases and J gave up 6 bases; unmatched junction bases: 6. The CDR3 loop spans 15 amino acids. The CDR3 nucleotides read TGCGCCAGCAGCTCGACTAGCGGGGCGCGGGATACGCAGTATTTT. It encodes CASSSTSGARDTQYF.

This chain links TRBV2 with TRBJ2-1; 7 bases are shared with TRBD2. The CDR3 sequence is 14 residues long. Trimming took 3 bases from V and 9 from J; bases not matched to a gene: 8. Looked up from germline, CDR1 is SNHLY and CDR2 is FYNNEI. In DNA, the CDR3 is TGTGCCAGCAGTGATGTGCGGGAGATAAGTGAGCAGTTCTTC. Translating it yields CASSDVREISEQFF.